What follows are 5 T cell receptor beta chains derived from one specimen sequenced in a study of shared clonotypes between healthy human individuals. CD8 cells classed as naive were CD45RO-negative and positively selected for CCR7, excluding terminally differentiated effector memory CD45RA+ cells. Sequenced by immunoSEQ multiplex PCR; TCRdb stores in-frame clones only, minus some. The sample has some 2,000,000 clones; less than 95% are singletons. Input material: naive CD8+ T cells sorted from blood. The receptors were sampled from a man younger than 30 in good health.

The chain is built from TRBV30 and TRBJ2-1; D assignment may be TRBD1 or TRBD2 (5 bases each). From germline, CDR1 is GTSNPN and CDR2 SVGIG (reference sequence). The ends were cut back, 8 bases at V and 3 bases at J, with 14 bases in the middle. CDR3 length: 13 residues. The CDR3 nucleotides read TGTGCCAGCCCGGGACCCCGCTACAATGAGCAGTTCTTC. Protein product: CASPGPRYNEQFF.

This chain's CDR3 is CASSHPTGSGETQYF. The CDR3, as DNA: TGCGCCAGCAGCCACCCAACAGGGTCTGGGGAGACCCAGTACTTC. The gene calls are TRBV4-1 and TRBJ2-5, with D possibly TRBD1 on 6 matching bases. Germline-derived CDR1 and CDR2 are MGHRA and YSYEKL. The V and J ends lost 3 bases and 5 bases respectively, with 16 bases between them. The CDR3 extends over 15 amino acids.

The chain employs TRBV27 and TRBJ2-1, with TRBD2 matching over 7 bases. V lost 6 bases, J lost 7 bases, and 9 bases stayed unmatched. This CDR3 contains 14 residues. CDR1 is MNHEY and CDR2 is SMNVEV in the germline V gene (reference sequence). In DNA, the CDR3 is TGTGCCAGCAGCCGACTAGCTAGTGAAAATGAGCAGTTCTTC. Its protein is CASSRLASENEQFF.

This clone appeared a single time. The J gene is TRBJ2-7, the V gene TRBV6-5; D not resolved. The germline V gene has CDR1 MNHEY and CDR2 SVGAGI. This CDR3 contains 13 residues. The V and J ends lost 6 bases and 0 bases respectively, with 9 bases between them. The CDR3 region has the DNA TGTGCCAGCAGAGGGTCCACCTCCTACGAGCAGTACTTC. Protein: CASRGSTSYEQYF.

The chain links TRBV7-2 to TRBJ2-4; 10 nucleotides agree with TRBD2. The V and J ends lost 5 bases and 6 bases, in that order; junction bases with no gene match: 7. The CDR3 totals 15 residues. Germline CDR1 reads SGHTA; CDR2 reads FQGNSA. The CDR3 DNA follows: TGTGCCAGCAGCCTTTCTAGCGGGAGTTCAAACATTCAGTACTTC. It encodes CASSLSSGSSNIQYF.